This T cell receptor beta chain emerged from a study of blood T cell repertoires in COVID-19. Turning to the study itself: Some COVID-19 samples were acute and others convalescent; all came from the United States, Italy and Spain. PBMCs, B-cell-depleted T cells, or T cells provided the cDNA or gDNA that made up the material.

In the authors' methods: Amplification of reference gene primers provided the estimated nucleated cell counts. Assay used: immunoSEQ multiplex PCR; TCRdb lists only in-frame clones, some missing. The V and J calls and clone size come from that table; D and trimming were worked out from the DNA. The repertoire holds about 670,000 clones, with about 90% as singletons. The sequenced sample was peripheral blood. The clonotype originates from a woman in her late teens or twenties with acute or convalescent COVID-19.

The DNA of the CDR3 is TGTGCCAGCAGTGAGAGGGGGACCACCTACGAGCAGTACTTC. This codes for CASSERGTTYEQYF. The V gene is TRBV6-1, the J gene TRBJ2-7; tentative D call: TRBD1 (6 bases). Germline values: CDR1 MNHNS, CDR2 SASEGT. Trimming removed 3 bases from V and 2 bases from J, with 11 bases in between. The CDR3 is 14 residues long.